This is a list of T cell receptor beta chains from one sample in a study of blood T cell repertoires in COVID-19. Sequencing was performed with immunoSEQ multiplex PCR; in TCRdb, only in-frame clones are kept and a portion is missing. In the table there are 110,000 to 150,000 clones, about four fifths of which are singletons. Material for sequencing was PBMCs or T cells enriched from blood (not recorded which). Every receptor here comes from a man over 45 who had recovered from COVID-19. CDR3s include the opening cysteine and the closing phenylalanine or tryptophan. Each record gives: CDR3 protein, V gene.

CDR3: CSAGHSTGETQYF; V: TRBV29-1
CDR3: CATYPGQEWGYTF; V: TRBV6-5
CDR3: CASSLGWQGRYNEQFF; V: TRBV7-2
CDR3: CASSPGKGAFF; V: TRBV7-2
CDR3: CASRPDRGLTGELFF; V: TRBV11-2
CDR3: CASSSGHYYGYTF; V: TRBV12-3/TRBV12-4
CDR3: CAISGEIEQFF; V: TRBV10-3
CDR3: CASSLAGGNQPQHF; V: TRBV5-4
CDR3: CASSGSTYEQYF; V: TRBV9
CDR3: CASSSGQFSYNEQFF; V: TRBV7-9
CDR3: CASSRDQGITEAFF; V: TRBV5-5
CDR3: CAWSVQGSYGYTF; V: TRBV30
CDR3: CASSLSGAVGEKLFF; V: TRBV7-2
CDR3: CASRLTSGKNTGELFF; V: TRBV7-7
CDR3: CASSSRAVTDTQYF; V: TRBV5-1
CDR3: CASSPLGTGGYSYTF; V: TRBV9
CDR3: CASSLGTGGTEAFF; V: TRBV28